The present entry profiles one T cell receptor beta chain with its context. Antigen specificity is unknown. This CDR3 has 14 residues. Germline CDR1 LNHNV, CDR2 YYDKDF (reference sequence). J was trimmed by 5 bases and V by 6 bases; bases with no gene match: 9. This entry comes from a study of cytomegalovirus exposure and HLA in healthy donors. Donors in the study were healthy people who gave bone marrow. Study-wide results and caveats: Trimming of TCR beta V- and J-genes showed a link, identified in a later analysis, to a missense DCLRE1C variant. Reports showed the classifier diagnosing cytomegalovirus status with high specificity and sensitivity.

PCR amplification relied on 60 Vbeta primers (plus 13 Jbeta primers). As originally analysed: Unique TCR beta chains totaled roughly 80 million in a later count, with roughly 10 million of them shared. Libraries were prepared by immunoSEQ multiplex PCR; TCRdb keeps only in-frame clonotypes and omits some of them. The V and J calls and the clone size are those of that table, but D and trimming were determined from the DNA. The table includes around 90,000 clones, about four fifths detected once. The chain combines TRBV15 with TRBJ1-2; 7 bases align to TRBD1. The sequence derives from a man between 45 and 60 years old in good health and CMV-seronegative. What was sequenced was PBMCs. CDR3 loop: CATSRGTAPYGYTF. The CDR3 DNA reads TGTGCCACCAGTAGGGGGACAGCTCCTTATGGCTACACCTTC.